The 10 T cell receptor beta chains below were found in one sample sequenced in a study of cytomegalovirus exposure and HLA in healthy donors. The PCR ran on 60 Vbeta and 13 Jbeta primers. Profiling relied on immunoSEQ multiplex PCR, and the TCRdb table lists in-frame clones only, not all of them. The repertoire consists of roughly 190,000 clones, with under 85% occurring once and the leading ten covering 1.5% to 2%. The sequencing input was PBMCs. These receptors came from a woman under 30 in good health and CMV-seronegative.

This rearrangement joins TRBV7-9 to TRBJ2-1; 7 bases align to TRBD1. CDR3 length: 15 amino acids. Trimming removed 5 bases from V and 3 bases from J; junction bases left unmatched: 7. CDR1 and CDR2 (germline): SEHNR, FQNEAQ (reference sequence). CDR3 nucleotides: TGTGCCAGCAGCGCCCCGGGACAGAGCTACAATGAGCAGTTCTTC. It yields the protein CASSAPGQSYNEQFF.

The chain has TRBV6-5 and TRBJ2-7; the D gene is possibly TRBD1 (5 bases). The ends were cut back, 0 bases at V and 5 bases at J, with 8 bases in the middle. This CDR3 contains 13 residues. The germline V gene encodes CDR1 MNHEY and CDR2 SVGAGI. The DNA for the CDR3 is TGTGCCAGCAGTTACTCAAGGGGCCACGAGCAGTACTTC. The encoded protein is CASSYSRGHEQYF.

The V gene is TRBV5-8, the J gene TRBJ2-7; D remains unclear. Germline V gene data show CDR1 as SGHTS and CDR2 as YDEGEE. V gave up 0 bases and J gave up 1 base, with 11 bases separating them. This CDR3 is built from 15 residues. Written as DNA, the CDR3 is TGTGCCAGCAGCTTGGGGCACCTGAATTCCTACGAGCAGTACTTC. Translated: CASSLGHLNSYEQYF.

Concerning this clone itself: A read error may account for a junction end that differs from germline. The CDR3 region is CSSSLRGTEAFF. CDR3 nucleotides: TGTTCCAGCAGCTTAAGGGGAACTGAAGCTTTCTTT. V usage is TRBV7-9 and J usage is TRBJ1-1; D may be TRBD1 (5 bases). This CDR3 region has 12 residues. Germline assignment: CDR1 SEHNR and CDR2 FQNEAQ (reference sequence).

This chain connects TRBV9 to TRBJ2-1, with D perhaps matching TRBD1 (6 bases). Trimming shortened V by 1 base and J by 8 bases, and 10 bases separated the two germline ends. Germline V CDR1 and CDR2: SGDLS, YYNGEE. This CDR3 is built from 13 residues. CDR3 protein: CASSVRQVDEQFF. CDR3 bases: TGTGCCAGCAGCGTACGACAGGTTGATGAGCAGTTCTTC.

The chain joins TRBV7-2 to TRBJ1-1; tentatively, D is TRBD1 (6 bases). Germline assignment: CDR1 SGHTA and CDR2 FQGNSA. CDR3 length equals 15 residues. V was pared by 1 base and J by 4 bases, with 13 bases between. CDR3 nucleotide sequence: TGTGCCAGCAGCTTAGGTCGTGGGGGCAGCACTGAAGCTTTCTTT. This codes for CASSLGRGGSTEAFF.

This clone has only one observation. This CDR3 is CASSPQRERNEQFF. DNA for the CDR3: TGTGCCAGCAGCCCCCAGCGGGAGAGAAATGAGCAGTTCTTC. The chain couples TRBV11-3 to TRBJ2-1, with 8 bases fitting TRBD2. CDR1 is SGHNT, CDR2 YENEEA, per germline. CDR3 size: 14 residues. V shed 5 bases, J shed 7 bases, and the junction held 7 bases outside the gene matches.

The CDR3 loop reads CASSQGGGHQLDGYTF. The CDR3 coding sequence is TGCGCCAGCAGCCAAGGGGGGGGCCATCAACTCGATGGCTACACCTTC. The rearrangement uses TRBV4-1 and TRBJ1-2; perhaps TRBD1 as D (6 bases). This CDR3 is 16 amino acids long. Trimming cost V 1 base and J 6 bases, with 18 bases left between them. The germline gives CDR1 MGHRA, CDR2 YSYEKL.

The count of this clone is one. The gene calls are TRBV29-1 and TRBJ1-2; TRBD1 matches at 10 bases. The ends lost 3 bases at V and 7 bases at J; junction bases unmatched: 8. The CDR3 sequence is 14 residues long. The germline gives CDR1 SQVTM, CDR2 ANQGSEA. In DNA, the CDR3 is TGCAGCGTTGACTTTAGACAGGGGGCTCTTGGCTACACCTTC. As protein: CSVDFRQGALGYTF.

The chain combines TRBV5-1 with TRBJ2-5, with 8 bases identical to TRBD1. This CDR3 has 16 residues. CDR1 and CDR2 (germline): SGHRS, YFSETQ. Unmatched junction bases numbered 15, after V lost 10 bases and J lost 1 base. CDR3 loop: CAGSTGALSPQETQYF. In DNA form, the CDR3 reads TGCGCCGGGTCGACAGGGGCCCTCTCCCCCCAAGAGACCCAGTACTTC.